These 28 T cell receptor beta chains came from one sample sequenced in a study of blood T cell repertoires in COVID-19. TCRdb's table, derived via immunoSEQ multiplex PCR, lists solely in-frame clones and lacks some. Here the sample spans fewer than 200,000 clones, around nine tenths being singletons. Sample: peripheral blood. The source of these receptors is a man between 40 and 49 years old with active or convalescent COVID-19.

V is TRBV3-1 (or the pseudogene TRBV3-2) and J is TRBJ1-1; 7 nucleotides line up with TRBD1. Germline-derived CDR1 and CDR2 are LGHDT and YNNKEL (reference sequence). The J segment lost 1 base and the V segment lost 4 bases, leaving 9 bases of the junction unmatched. This CDR3 is 16 amino acids long. The CDR3 here is CASSPLVTGRNTEAFF. Written as DNA, the CDR3 is TGTGCCAGCAGCCCCCTGGTGACAGGGAGGAACACTGAAGCTTTCTTT.

As concerns this clone: Other DNA sequences of this sample code for an identical CDR3. This rearrangement joins TRBV18 to TRBJ1-1, with 9 bases matching TRBD1. Germline V CDR1 and CDR2: KGHSH, LQKENI. This CDR3 contains 13 residues. V lost 3 bases to trimming and J lost 4 bases; unmatched junction nucleotides: 0. In DNA, the CDR3 is TGTGCCAGCTCACCGGGACAGGGCACTGAAGCTTTCTTT. It specifies CASSPGQGTEAFF.

The chain recombines TRBV15 with TRBJ1-4; D is perhaps TRBD1 (6 bases). This CDR3 has 14 amino acids. CDR1 and CDR2 (germline): LNHNV, YYDKDF (reference sequence). Trimming removed 4 bases from V and 5 bases from J, with 11 bases in between. The CDR3 DNA is TGTGCCACCAGCATAGGGGGAGGGAATGAAAAACTGTTTTTT. This encodes CATSIGGGNEKLFF.

The V and J genes are TRBV11-3 and TRBJ2-2; the D gene is possibly TRBD1 (6 bases). This CDR3 has 15 residues. CDR1 and CDR2 (germline): SGHNT, YENEEA. Trimming pared 5 bases from V and 4 bases from J, leaving 14 bases between. CDR3 amino acids: CASSRGQSSTGELFF. CDR3 in DNA: TGTGCCAGCAGCCGAGGACAGTCGAGCACCGGGGAGCTGTTTTTT.

The chain joins TRBV5-4 to TRBJ2-2; 7 bases agree with TRBD2. The CDR3 loop spans 17 amino acids. Unmatched junction bases numbered 13, after V lost 4 bases and J lost 4 bases. In germline, CDR1 is SGHNT, CDR2 YYREEE (reference sequence). CDR3 loop: CASSPSLLAGGTGELFF. The CDR3 coding sequence is TGTGCCAGCAGCCCTTCCCTCTTAGCGGGCGGCACCGGGGAGCTGTTTTTT.

V is TRBV9 and J is TRBJ2-1; D unclear. This CDR3 comprises 16 residues. Germline V gene sequence: CDR1 SGDLS, CDR2 YYNGEE. The V and J ends lost 1 base and 0 bases respectively, with 11 bases between them. CDR3 coding DNA: TGTGCCAGCAGCGTAAACGCGGTTTCCTCCTACAATGAGCAGTTCTTC. Encoded protein: CASSVNAVSSYNEQFF.

The J gene is TRBJ1-1, the V gene TRBV29-1; possible D gene TRBD1, 6 bases. V was clipped by 3 bases and J by 0 bases, with 11 bases between them. Per the germline V gene, CDR1 is SQVTM and CDR2 is ANQGSEA. CDR3 length: 14 amino acids. The DNA for the CDR3 is TGCAGCGTTGATCAGGGGAGATTGAACACTGAAGCTTTCTTT. Translation gives CSVDQGRLNTEAFF.

This chain connects TRBV19 to TRBJ1-5, with D possibly TRBD1 on 6 matching bases. V was clipped by 7 bases and J by 4 bases, with 17 bases between them. The CDR3 covers 15 residues. Per germline, CDR1 LNHDA and CDR2 SQIVND (reference sequence). In nucleotides, the CDR3 is TGTGCCAGTACTGTCGGGGGGGCCCTTAATCAGCCCCAGCATTTT. Protein product: CASTVGGALNQPQHF.

This CDR3 is CAIKGQANTGELFF. CDR3 DNA: TGTGCCATCAAGGGACAGGCGAACACCGGGGAGCTGTTTTTT. This chain links TRBV10-3 with TRBJ2-2; 8 bases are shared with TRBD1. The CDR3 is 14 residues long. CDR1 is ENHRY and CDR2 is SYGVKD in the germline V gene. The junction had 1 base not matched to a gene; V was cut back by 7 bases and J by 0 bases.

The genes are TRBV10-3 and TRBJ1-1; possibly TRBD1 for D (6 bases). Germline assignment: CDR1 ENHRY and CDR2 SYGVKD. Trimming cost V 7 bases and J 0 bases, with 12 bases left between them. The CDR3 is 14 amino acids. CDR3 region: CAITTDRVNTEAFF. Written as DNA, the CDR3 is TGTGCCATCACCACGGACAGAGTGAACACTGAAGCTTTCTTT.

This clone has only a few counts. This chain connects TRBV5-1 to TRBJ2-7, with D maybe TRBD2 (6 bases). In germline, CDR1 is SGHRS, CDR2 YFSETQ. With 1 base removed from V and 4 bases from J, the gap between germline ends came to 9 bases. The CDR3 has 13 residues. CDR3 amino acids: CASSLPSGYEQYF. For the CDR3, the DNA is TGCGCCAGCAGCTTGCCCAGCGGGTACGAGCAGTACTTC.

Comment on this clone: Different DNA sequences within this sample yield the same CDR3. The chain recombines TRBV5-1 with TRBJ1-2, with 7 nucleotides matching TRBD1. With V trimmed by 0 bases and J by 8 bases, 4 bases remained unmatched. This CDR3 is built from 13 residues. Germline CDR1 is SGHRS and CDR2 is YFSETQ. This chain's CDR3 is CASSLGQGKGYTF. CDR3 nucleotide sequence: TGCGCCAGCAGCTTGGGACAGGGAAAAGGCTACACCTTC.

The rearrangement links TRBV5-4 to TRBJ2-3; perhaps TRBD2 as D (5 bases). This CDR3 contains 14 residues. Trimming left V 6 bases short and J 6 bases short, with 17 bases between. Germline lookup yields CDR1 SGHNT and CDR2 YYREEE (reference sequence). Here the CDR3 DNA reads TGTGCCAGCATGGCCGCCTCGTCGGGGGATACGCAGTATTTT. Protein: CASMAASSGDTQYF.

The V call is TRBV19, the J call TRBJ2-7; 10 bases are a match to TRBD1. Germline values: CDR1 LNHDA, CDR2 SQIVND (reference sequence). The CDR3 runs 14 residues. The V segment lost 4 bases and the J segment 4 bases; nucleotides outside the gene matches: 4. DNA of the CDR3: TGTGCCAGTAGTACGACAGGGGGCGCGTACGAGCAGTACTTC. It yields the protein CASSTTGGAYEQYF.

Concerning this clone: Other nucleotide sequences in the sample specify the same CDR3. The chain couples TRBV9 to TRBJ1-2; 8 positions agree with TRBD1. CDR1 is SGDLS, CDR2 YYNGEE, per germline. V trimming: 5 bases; J trimming: 4 bases; junction bases outside the gene matches: 4. The CDR3 length is 13 residues. CDR3 region: CASSGTGPYGYTF. The CDR3, as DNA: TGTGCCAGCAGTGGGACAGGACCCTATGGCTACACCTTC.

The rearrangement links TRBV7-9 to TRBJ1-5; D not resolved. V gave up 1 base and J gave up 3 bases, with 10 bases separating them. Germline CDR1 and CDR2: SEHNR and FQNEAQ (reference sequence). The CDR3 runs to 15 residues. CDR3 sequence (DNA): TGTGCCAGCAGCTTAGGAGCGGTCGACAATCAGCCCCAGCATTTT. As protein: CASSLGAVDNQPQHF.

This rearrangement joins TRBV9 to TRBJ2-7; possibly TRBD1 for D (6 bases). Trimming cost V 2 bases and J 3 bases, with 9 bases left between them. The length of the CDR3 is 13 residues. Germline values: CDR1 SGDLS, CDR2 YYNGEE. The CDR3 is CASSVGTNYEQYF. The CDR3, as DNA: TGTGCCAGCAGCGTTGGGACAAACTACGAGCAGTACTTC.

This clone was seen a few times. V and J are TRBV28 and TRBJ1-2; 8 bases are a match to TRBD1. The ends lost 6 bases at V and 4 bases at J; junction bases unmatched: 1. Looked up from germline, CDR1 is MDHEN and CDR2 is SYDVKM. The CDR3 spans 12 residues. The CDR3 sequence is CASRTGAYGYTF. CDR3 DNA sequence: TGTGCCAGCAGGACAGGGGCCTATGGCTACACCTTC.

The genes are TRBV11-2 and TRBJ2-3; 10 positions match TRBD2. The V gene end was trimmed by 1 base and the J gene end by 5 bases; junction bases not matched to a gene: 9. CDR3 length: 17 amino acids. Germline CDR1 and CDR2: SGHAT and FQNNGV. The chain's CDR3 is CASSLARSGGLGDTQYF. CDR3 sequence (DNA): TGTGCCAGCAGCTTAGCCCGTAGCGGGGGGCTTGGAGATACGCAGTATTTT.

This sequence joins TRBV3-1 (or the pseudogene TRBV3-2) and TRBJ2-1, with TRBD2 matching over 12 bases. Germline V gene sequence: CDR1 LGHDT, CDR2 YNNKEL (reference sequence). The CDR3 contains 16 residues. The CDR3 loop is CVTWDSSGGGYNEQFF. DNA of the CDR3: TGTGTCACCTGGGACTCTAGCGGGGGGGGCTACAATGAGCAGTTCTTC.

This chain links TRBV7-2 with TRBJ1-1, with 8 nucleotides matching TRBD1. The V segment lost 6 bases and the J segment 6 bases; nucleotides outside the gene matches: 6. Germline assignment: CDR1 SGHTA and CDR2 FQGNSA. The CDR3 sequence is 13 residues long. DNA for the CDR3: TGTGCCAGCAGACGCGGACAGGGCGCTGAAGCTTTCTTT. Its protein product is CASRRGQGAEAFF.

The V and J genes are TRBV11-2 and TRBJ2-1; 10 bases map to TRBD2. Germline assignment: CDR1 SGHAT and CDR2 FQNNGV. This CDR3 has 17 residues. The V segment lost 2 bases and the J segment 5 bases; nucleotides outside the gene matches: 9. For the CDR3, the DNA is TGTGCCAGCAGCTTATGGCTAGCGGGGGCCTACCACAATGAGCAGTTCTTC. Translation gives CASSLWLAGAYHNEQFF.

The V and J genes are TRBV4-1 and TRBJ2-7; possible D gene TRBD1, 6 bases. V lost 1 base and J lost 3, with 13 bases in between. Germline V gene data show CDR1 as MGHRA and CDR2 as YSYEKL. This CDR3 is built from 15 residues. CDR3 region: CASSQVRDNYYEQYF. The CDR3 DNA sequence: TGCGCCAGCAGCCAAGTCCGGGACAACTACTACGAGCAGTACTTC.

The genes are TRBV7-8 and TRBJ2-1, with 9 bases fitting TRBD2. Germline-derived CDR1 and CDR2 are SGHVS and FQNEAQ. The CDR3 contains 14 residues. Trimming took 3 bases from V and 8 from J; bases not matched to a gene: 5. This CDR3 reads CASSLRGGHHEQFF. In DNA, the CDR3 is TGTGCCAGCAGCTTGCGGGGGGGGCACCATGAGCAGTTCTTC.

This chain connects TRBV5-6 to TRBJ2-5; 9 bases are a match to TRBD1. Germline CDR1 is SGHDT and CDR2 is YYEEEE. This CDR3 is built from 15 residues. The V gene end was trimmed by 4 bases and the J gene end by 1 base; junction bases not matched to a gene: 5. CDR3 residues: CASSIGTGIQETQYF. The CDR3 bases are TGTGCCAGCAGCATAGGGACAGGGATCCAAGAGACCCAGTACTTC.

The rearrangement joins TRBV7-9 to TRBJ2-1, with D perhaps TRBD2 (6 bases). The germline CDR1 and CDR2 sequences are SEHNR and FQNEAQ (reference sequence). V was cut by 2 bases and J by 6 bases, with 14 bases left in between. There are 15 residues in the CDR3. The CDR3 nucleotides are TGTGCCAGCAGCTTACAAGGGACTTTGGGCAATGAGCAGTTCTTC. Its translation: CASSLQGTLGNEQFF. Filled out from reference TRBV7-9 and TRBJ2-1, the complete variable domain reads DTGVSQNPRHKITKRGQNVTFRCDPISEHNRLYWYRQTLGQGPEFLTYFQNEAQLEKSRLLSDRFSAERPKGSFSTLEIQRTEQGDSAMYLCASSLQGTLGNEQFFGPGTRLTVL.

The chain carries TRBV30 and TRBJ2-6; TRBD1 matches at 7 bases. There are 18 residues in the CDR3. CDR1 and CDR2 from the germline V gene are GTSNPN and SVGIG (reference sequence). V was clipped by 5 bases and J by 0 bases; unmatched bases: 13. CDR3 nucleotides: TGTGCCTGGGAGTATCAAGGACAGGCGCCCTCTGGGGCCAACGTCCTGACTTTC. It is translated as CAWEYQGQAPSGANVLTF.

The rearrangement uses TRBV4-1 and TRBJ2-3; 12 bases are a match to TRBD2. CDR1 MGHRA and CDR2 YSYEKL come from the germline V gene. This CDR3 is 17 amino acids long. V lost 3 bases to trimming and J lost 1 base; unmatched junction nucleotides: 5. Here the CDR3 reads CASSHMTSGGGTDTQYF. Here the CDR3 DNA reads TGCGCCAGCAGCCACATGACTAGCGGGGGAGGCACAGATACGCAGTATTTT.